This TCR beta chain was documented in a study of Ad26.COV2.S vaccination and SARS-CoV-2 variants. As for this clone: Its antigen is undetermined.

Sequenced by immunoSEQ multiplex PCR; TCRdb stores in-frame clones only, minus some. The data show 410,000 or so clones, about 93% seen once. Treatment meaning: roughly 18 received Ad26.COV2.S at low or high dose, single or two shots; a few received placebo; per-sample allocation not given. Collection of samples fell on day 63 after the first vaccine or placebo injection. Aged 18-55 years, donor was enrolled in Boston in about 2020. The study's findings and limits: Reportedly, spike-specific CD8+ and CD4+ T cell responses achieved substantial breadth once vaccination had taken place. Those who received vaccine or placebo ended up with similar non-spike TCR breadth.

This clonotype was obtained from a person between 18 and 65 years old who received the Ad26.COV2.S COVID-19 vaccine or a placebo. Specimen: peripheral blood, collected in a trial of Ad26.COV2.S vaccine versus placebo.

The DNA for the CDR3 is TGCAGTGCTGGACAGATTAGTGAAGCTTTCTTT. It codes for CSAGQISEAFF. The V gene is TRBV20-1, the J gene TRBJ1-1; D is perhaps TRBD1 (6 bases). CDR1 DFQATT and CDR2 SNEGSKA come from the germline V gene (reference sequence). The V gene lost 5 bases and the J gene lost 7 bases, with 11 bases spanning the gap. CDR3 length: 11 amino acids.